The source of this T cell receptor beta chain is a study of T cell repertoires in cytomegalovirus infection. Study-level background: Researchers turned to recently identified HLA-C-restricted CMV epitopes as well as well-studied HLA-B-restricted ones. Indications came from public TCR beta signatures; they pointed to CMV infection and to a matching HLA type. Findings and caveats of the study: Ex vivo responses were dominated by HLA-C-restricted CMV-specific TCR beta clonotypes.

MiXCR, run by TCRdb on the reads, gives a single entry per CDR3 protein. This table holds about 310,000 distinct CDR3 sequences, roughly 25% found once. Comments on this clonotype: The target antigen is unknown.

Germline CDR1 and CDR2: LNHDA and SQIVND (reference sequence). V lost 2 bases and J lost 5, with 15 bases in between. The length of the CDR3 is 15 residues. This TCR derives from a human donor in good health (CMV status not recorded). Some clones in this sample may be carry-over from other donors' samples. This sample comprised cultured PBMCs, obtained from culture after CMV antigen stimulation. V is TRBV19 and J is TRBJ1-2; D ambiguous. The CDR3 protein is CASSINGRLKYGYTF. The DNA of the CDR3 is TGTGCCAGTAGTATAAATGGCAGGCTGAAATATGGCTACACCTTC.